This T cell receptor (beta chain) comes out of a study of T cells in Graves' hyperthyroidism and ophthalmopathy. Germline V lookup: CDR1 GTSNPN, CDR2 SVGIG (reference sequence). The V segment lost 3 bases and the J segment 8 bases; nucleotides outside the gene matches: 6. The CDR3 is 14 residues long. The hyperthyroidism was newly diagnosed and had lasted under 2 months; the patients were aged 18 to 65. The CDR3 regions of TCR beta were amplified from RNA transcripts. The study used the HTBI primer set for a first-round RT-PCR of the TCR CDR3. MiXCR, run by TCRdb on the multiplex PCR reads, gives a single entry per CDR3 protein. Of 250,000 to 300,000 distinct CDR3 sequences listed, about 14% were seen once; the top ten hold 13%.

The sequenced material came from blood. The rearrangement links TRBV30 to TRBJ2-1; the match to TRBD2 covers 11 bases. The clonotype was recovered from a woman in her 40s with Graves' hyperthyroidism that later progressed to Graves' ophthalmopathy. The CDR3 nucleotides read TGTGCCTGGAGACTAGCGGGAGACTCGGATGAGCAGTTCTTC. Its protein is CAWRLAGDSDEQFF.